Each of the 5 T cell receptor beta chains below was sequenced from the same sample in a study of blood T cell repertoires in COVID-19. Profiling relied on immunoSEQ multiplex PCR, and the TCRdb table lists in-frame clones only, not all of them. The table has more than 200,000 clones, around 84% seen once; the top ten hold about 1.6%. What was sequenced was PBMCs or T cells enriched from blood (not recorded which). All receptors come from a woman aged 50 to 60 who had recovered from COVID-19.

The chain employs TRBV21-1 and TRBJ2-1; the table's D call, TRBD2, was not checked against the DNA. TRBV21-1 is recorded as a pseudogene. The CDR3 length is 18 residues. DNA of the CDR3: TGTGCCAGCAGCAAAGAAGGCACTAGTCCCGAAAGTTCTAATGAGCAGTTCTTC. Translation gives CASSKEGTSPESSNEQFF.

The chain recombines TRBV3-1 (or the pseudogene TRBV3-2) with TRBJ2-2, with a tentative D call TRBD2 (6 bases). The CDR3 extends over 16 amino acids. CDR1 LGHDT and CDR2 YNNKEL come from the germline V gene (reference sequence). Between the trimmed V and J ends, which lost 6 bases and 0 bases, there was a span of 14 bases. The CDR3 region is CASRFGTPTNTGELFF. The CDR3 DNA is TGTGCCAGCAGATTCGGGACTCCAACGAACACCGGGGAGCTGTTTTTT.

This chain uses TRBV4-1 with TRBJ1-1, with D hard to call. CDR1 and CDR2 from the germline V gene are MGHRA and YSYEKL. V lost 0 bases and J 8 bases, leaving 10 bases between the germline ends. CDR3 size: 13 residues. The CDR3 here is CASSQDYGREAFF. CDR3 DNA sequence: TGCGCCAGCAGCCAAGATTATGGCAGGGAAGCTTTCTTT.

The chain is built from TRBV3-1 (or the pseudogene TRBV3-2) and TRBJ2-1; weak D call: TRBD1 (6 bases). The V end was cut by 4 bases, the J end by 0 bases, with 10 bases between. CDR1 and CDR2 (germline): LGHDT, YNNKEL (reference sequence). There are 15 residues in the CDR3. CDR3 protein: CASSPRDNSYNEQFF. CDR3 nucleotide sequence: TGTGCCAGCAGCCCCCGGGACAACTCCTACAATGAGCAGTTCTTC.

This clone was counted between two and nine times. The rearrangement links TRBV15 to TRBJ2-3, with 9 nucleotides matching TRBD2. Per the germline V gene, CDR1 is LNHNV and CDR2 is YYDKDF (reference sequence). There are 17 residues in the CDR3. J lost 2 bases, V lost 2 bases, and 8 bases had no gene match. For the CDR3, the DNA is TGTGCCACCAGCAGACTCTTTAGCGGGAGAATCACAGATACGCAGTATTTT. This gives the protein CATSRLFSGRITDTQYF.